The subject of this entry is one T cell receptor beta chain. Its matching antigen is unknown. This specimen comes from a study of T cell responses to AZD1222 COVID-19 vaccine. Study results and caveats: Nearly half of unique spike-specific TCRs reportedly avoided B.1.351 and B.1.1.7 mutated regions. Without day 14 samples, only post-peak T cell repertoires were studied.

TCRdb's table, derived via immunoSEQ multiplex PCR, lists solely in-frame clones and lacks some. The repertoire includes around 80,000 clones, 83% of them detected once, and approximately 1.3% sits in the top ten. This TCR came from an adult who received the AZD1222 COVID-19 vaccine. Sample: peripheral blood, taken 28 days after the second AZD1222 dose.

DNA for the CDR3: TGCGCCAGCAGCTTAAATCCTAGCGGGGCCTGGAGCTCCTACGAGCAGTACTTC. It is translated as CASSLNPSGAWSSYEQYF. The V and J genes are TRBV5-1 and TRBJ2-7, with 9 bases matching TRBD2. Germline V gene sequence: CDR1 SGHRS, CDR2 YFSETQ. Germline trimming cut 2 bases from V and 0 bases from J; bases unmatched to any gene: 12. This CDR3 comprises 18 residues.